This record covers a single T cell receptor (beta chain). These data come from a study of blood T cell repertoires in COVID-19. Turning to the study itself: PBMCs, B-cell-depleted T cells, or T cells were the source of the cDNA or gDNA that made up the material.

This CDR3 spans 16 amino acids. Trimming removed 1 base from V and 0 bases from J, with 13 bases in between. Germline lookup yields CDR1 GTSNPN and CDR2 SVGIG (reference sequence). Two negative PCRs, clearance, or symptom resolution were required of recovered Cohort 3 donors. Produced via immunoSEQ multiplex PCR; TCRdb's table is partial and in-frame only. The profile covers hundreds of thousands of clones, with 70% to 90% appearing a single time and approximately 1% taken by the ten largest. The chain uses TRBV30 and TRBJ1-3, with D tentatively TRBD1 (5 bases). The specimen was PBMCs or T cells enriched from blood (not recorded which). This sequence originates from a woman in her thirties who had recovered from COVID-19. The CDR3 here is CAWSGSGSYSGNTIYF. The CDR3 DNA reads TGTGCCTGGAGTGGTTCAGGGTCCTACTCTGGAAACACCATATATTTT.